The clone carrying this T cell receptor beta chain was seen a few times. The target antigen is unknown. Sequenced with the Oncomine TCR Beta short-read assay was DNA taken from cultured CD4+ T cells. One entry per CDR3 protein results from TCRdb running MiXCR on the PCR reads. Found here are more than 15,000 distinct CDR3 sequences, less than 35% of them singletons; the top ten hold 15% to 19%. These data originate in a study of vaccination and CD4 T cells after COVID-19. The wider study: Control cultures received a CEFX pool, an HIV-1 Nef pool, or no peptide. Study-wide results and caveats: The analysis of convalescent patients involved relatively few individuals and lacked early post-infection timepoints.

Treatment denoted: approximately nine-day PBMC culture with coronavirus spike peptide pools or control peptides (ViraFEST assay). The CDR3 has 11 residues. The TCR was taken from a human donor with COVID-19. This chain connects TRBV21-1 to TRBJ1-1. TRBV21-1 is termed a pseudogene. Sequences were obtained from cultured CD4+ T cells from blood. CDR3 protein: CASNRLFEAFF. The DNA of the CDR3 is TGTGCCAGCAACAGACTGTTTGAAGCTTTCTTT.